These T cell receptor beta chains were read from a single sample in a study of blood T cell repertoires in COVID-19. Produced via immunoSEQ multiplex PCR; TCRdb's table is partial and in-frame only. The sample includes approximately 68,000 clones, 85% to 90% of them seen just once. The sample consisted of peripheral blood. The receptor set was obtained from a man aged 50-59 years with active COVID-19. Both conserved end residues are part of each CDR3. D genes are given only for firm matches. Where a row states a size, it is once, few, many or the class of an expanded clone; other rows omit it.

abundance | len | j_gene | d_gene | v_gene | CDR3aa | CDR3nt
once | 13 | TRBJ2-3 | - | TRBV7-2 | CASSHGLGGTQYF | TGTGCCAGCAGCCACGGACTCGGAGGGACGCAGTATTTT
- | 13 | TRBJ1-2 | - | TRBV19 | CASSEGTAYGYTF | TGTGCCAGTAGTGAGGGTACGGCCTATGGCTACACCTTC
once | 14 | TRBJ2-5 | TRBD2 | TRBV5-5 | CASSSIAGGETQYF | TGTGCCAGCAGCTCAATAGCGGGGGGGGAGACCCAGTACTTC
- | 15 | TRBJ2-2 | - | TRBV29-1 | CSVDTGEENTGELFF | TGCAGCGTTGACACCGGCGAGGAGAACACCGGGGAGCTGTTTTTT
- | 12 | TRBJ1-5 | - | TRBV6-2/TRBV6-3 | CASSVHNQPQHF | TGTGCCAGCAGCGTACATAATCAGCCCCAGCATTTT
- | 14 | TRBJ2-1 | TRBD1 | TRBV6-6 | CASSGTAAYNEQFF | TGTGCCAGCAGTGGGACAGCAGCCTACAATGAGCAGTTCTTC
- | 14 | TRBJ1-3 | TRBD1 | TRBV6-5 | CASSRTGSGNTIYF | TGTGCCAGCAGTCGGACAGGGAGTGGAAACACCATATATTTT
- | 16 | TRBJ1-6 | TRBD1 | TRBV4-3 | CASSQEWGQRNSPLHF | TGCGCCAGCAGCCAAGAGTGGGGACAGAGGAATTCACCCCTCCACTTT
- | 14 | TRBJ2-5 | - | TRBV18 | CASSPYLAQETQYF | TGTGCCAGCTCACCCTATCTAGCTCAAGAGACCCAGTACTTC
- | 18 | TRBJ2-6 | TRBD2 | TRBV10-3 | CAISKWSGGASGANVLTF | TGTGCCATCAGTAAATGGAGCGGGGGGGCCTCTGGGGCCAACGTCCTGACTTTC
- | 14 | TRBJ1-2 | TRBD1 | TRBV19 | CASSADRGQGGYTF | TGTGCCAGTAGTGCGGACAGGGGGCAGGGTGGCTACACCTTC
- | 15 | TRBJ2-5 | TRBD1 | TRBV11-2 | CASSLGDRGVETQYF | TGTGCCAGCAGCTTAGGGGACAGGGGGGTAGAGACCCAGTACTTC
- | 11 | TRBJ1-2 | - | TRBV11-2 | CASSPGGLLFF | TGTGCCAGCAGCCCCGGAGGACTCCTGTTCTTC
- | 14 | TRBJ2-3 | - | TRBV11-2 | CASSLDYLGDTQYF | TGTGCCAGCAGCTTAGATTATCTCGGGGATACGCAGTATTTT
- | 16 | TRBJ2-3 | - | TRBV28 | CASSSTHREVADTQYF | TGTGCCAGCAGTTCCACCCACAGGGAAGTGGCAGATACGCAGTATTTT
- | 16 | TRBJ2-1 | - | TRBV5-1 | CASTGGYSPLQGEQFF | TGCGCCAGCACTGGAGGATATTCTCCCTTACAAGGCGAGCAGTTCTTC
- | 15 | TRBJ2-1 | - | TRBV5-5 | CASSLEAESYNEQFF | TGTGCCAGCAGCTTGGAAGCCGAGTCCTACAATGAGCAGTTCTTC
- | 15 | TRBJ2-5 | TRBD1 | TRBV7-9 | CASTLGQGRGETQYF | TGTGCCAGCACCTTAGGACAGGGCCGGGGAGAGACCCAGTACTTC
- | 16 | TRBJ2-2 | TRBD2 | TRBV7-2 | CASSFVGLANTGELFF | TGTGCCAGCAGCTTTGTGGGACTAGCTAACACCGGGGAGCTGTTTTTT
few | 14 | TRBJ1-5 | TRBD1 | TRBV6-5 | CASRGQIGAQPQHF | TGTGCCAGCAGGGGACAGATAGGTGCTCAGCCCCAGCATTTT
once | 15 | TRBJ1-5 | TRBD1 | TRBV30 | CAWKEPDRANQPQHF | TGTGCCTGGAAGGAGCCGGACAGGGCCAATCAGCCCCAGCATTTT
- | 18 | TRBJ2-3 | TRBD2 | TRBV4-3 | CASSPSGVGLAGLNTQYF | TGCGCCAGCAGCCCCTCCGGGGTTGGACTAGCGGGATTGAATACGCAGTATTTT
- | 13 | TRBJ2-5 | TRBD1 | TRBV7-8 | CATRGRGKETQYF | TGTGCCACTAGGGGCAGGGGGAAAGAGACCCAGTACTTC
- | 15 | TRBJ1-2 | TRBD1 | TRBV5-4 | CASSPDRVLSYGYTF | TGTGCCAGCAGCCCTGACAGGGTACTGTCCTATGGCTACACCTTC
once | 18 | TRBJ1-5 | - | TRBV2 | CASSGLQHSTYSNQPQHF | TGTGCCAGCAGTGGCCTTCAACACAGTACCTATAGCAATCAGCCCCAGCATTTT
- | 15 | TRBJ2-1 | TRBD1 | TRBV15 | CATSPGTGDHNEQFF | TGTGCCACCAGCCCAGGGACAGGGGACCACAATGAGCAGTTCTTC
- | 14 | TRBJ2-3 | - | TRBV5-1 | CASRPVGATDTQYF | TGCGCCAGCAGACCAGTCGGAGCCACAGATACGCAGTATTTT
- | 15 | TRBJ2-1 | TRBD2 | TRBV5-4 | CASSSITSGGNEQFF | TGTGCCAGCAGCTCAATAACTAGCGGGGGAAATGAGCAGTTCTTC
- | 15 | TRBJ1-5 | - | TRBV19 | CASGSPLYSNQPQHF | TGTGCCAGTGGGAGCCCCCTTTATAGCAATCAGCCCCAGCATTTT
- | 12 | TRBJ2-1 | - | TRBV5-1 | CASSTLGSRQFF | TGCGCCAGCAGCACCCTCGGGAGCCGGCAGTTCTTC
- | 13 | TRBJ2-7 | - | TRBV29-1 | CSVPRDNSYEQYF | TGCAGCGTCCCACGGGACAACTCCTACGAGCAGTACTTC
few | 14 | TRBJ1-2 | TRBD1 | TRBV7-9 | CASSSDRVRYGYTF | TGTGCCAGCAGCTCGGACAGGGTTCGGTATGGCTACACCTTC
- | 15 | TRBJ2-1 | - | TRBV7-8 | CASSLGGGNYNEQFF | TGTGCCAGCAGCTTAGGGGGGGGCAACTACAATGAGCAGTTCTTC
- | 16 | TRBJ2-5 | TRBD2 | TRBV5-1 | CASSQGTSGSPETQYF | TGCGCCAGCAGCCAAGGGACTAGCGGGAGTCCAGAGACCCAGTACTTC
- | 13 | TRBJ2-7 | - | TRBV3-1/TRBV3-2 | CASSHNPGYEQYF | TGTGCCAGCAGTCATAATCCGGGGTACGAGCAGTACTTC
- | 13 | TRBJ1-5 | TRBD1 | TRBV7-9 | CASSPGTGAPQHF | TGTGCCAGCAGCCCCGGGACAGGGGCGCCCCAGCATTTT
- | 13 | TRBJ1-2 | - | TRBV5-4 | CASSLVQTYGYTF | TGTGCCAGCAGCTTAGTACAGACCTATGGCTACACCTTC
- | 13 | TRBJ1-1 | - | TRBV5-1 | CASSLVVNTEAFF | TGCGCCAGCAGCTTGGTCGTGAACACTGAAGCTTTCTTT
- | 16 | TRBJ1-5 | - | TRBV5-5 | CASSLLRDGLFGPQHF | TGTGCCAGCAGCCTCTTGCGGGACGGCCTTTTTGGGCCCCAGCATTTT
- | 14 | TRBJ2-7 | - | TRBV19 | CASRRTAASYEQYF | TGTGCCAGTAGGAGGACAGCCGCCTCCTACGAGCAGTACTTC